The rows below give T cell receptor beta chains drawn from one sample of a study of cytomegalovirus exposure and HLA in healthy donors. The protocol was immunoSEQ multiplex PCR, while the TCRdb copy is restricted to in-frame clones and leaves out a portion. The sample yields about 120,000 clones, 60% to 85% seen once. The sample was PBMCs. All receptors come from a woman between 18 and 29 years old in good health and CMV-seronegative. Each CDR3 is given with its conserved first and last residue. Fields, in order: V gene, clone size, J gene, D gene, CDR3 DNA, CDR3 protein. D genes are given only for firm matches. Expanded clones are given a class, and other clones once, few, many or no size at all.

v_gene: TRBV28
abundance: once
j_gene: TRBJ1-1
d_gene: -
CDR3nt: TGTGCCAGCAGTTTGAACATTCCTGAAGCTTTCTTT
CDR3aa: CASSLNIPEAFF

v_gene: TRBV9
abundance: -
j_gene: TRBJ1-4
d_gene: -
CDR3nt: TGTGCCAGCAGCGTGTCAGGGACTAATGAAAAACTGTTTTTT
CDR3aa: CASSVSGTNEKLFF

v_gene: TRBV28
abundance: few
j_gene: TRBJ2-1
d_gene: -
CDR3nt: TGTGCCAGCAGTTTAACAGGGCACTCCTACAATGAGCAGTTCTTC
CDR3aa: CASSLTGHSYNEQFF

v_gene: TRBV9
abundance: -
j_gene: TRBJ1-1
d_gene: TRBD1
CDR3nt: TGTGCCAGCAGCGGCATGAGGGCAGGGGGTACGACTGAAGCTTTCTTT
CDR3aa: CASSGMRAGGTTEAFF

v_gene: TRBV27
abundance: -
j_gene: TRBJ1-1
d_gene: -
CDR3nt: TGTGCCAGCAGTTTAGGGGCGGCGGGGGGGCGGACTGAAGCTTTCTTT
CDR3aa: CASSLGAAGGRTEAFF

v_gene: TRBV5-1
abundance: -
j_gene: TRBJ1-6
d_gene: -
CDR3nt: TGCGCCAGCAGCTTGGATGGGCAGAATTCACCCCTCCACTTT
CDR3aa: CASSLDGQNSPLHF

v_gene: TRBV19
abundance: -
j_gene: TRBJ1-1
d_gene: -
CDR3nt: TGTGCCAGTAGTCCCGCGAGACCGACAGGAGGTTTTACTGAAGCTTTCTTT
CDR3aa: CASSPARPTGGFTEAFF

v_gene: TRBV28
abundance: -
j_gene: TRBJ1-2
d_gene: -
CDR3nt: TGTGCCAGCAGCCACAGGGTTTCCTATGGCTACACCTTC
CDR3aa: CASSHRVSYGYTF

v_gene: TRBV5-4
abundance: -
j_gene: TRBJ1-4
d_gene: -
CDR3nt: TGTGCCAGCAGCTTGGGCCCGGGGGTCGACGAAAAACTGTTTTTT
CDR3aa: CASSLGPGVDEKLFF

v_gene: TRBV19
abundance: once
j_gene: TRBJ1-1
d_gene: -
CDR3nt: TGTGCCAGCAGAACAGGGCCATTGAACACTGAAGCTTTCTTT
CDR3aa: CASRTGPLNTEAFF

v_gene: TRBV6-1
abundance: -
j_gene: TRBJ2-7
d_gene: TRBD1
CDR3nt: TGTGCCAGCAGTGAACCTTGGACAGGGAGCCCCTACGAGCAGTACTTC
CDR3aa: CASSEPWTGSPYEQYF

v_gene: TRBV29-1
abundance: -
j_gene: TRBJ1-3
d_gene: TRBD1
CDR3nt: TGCAGCGTTGAATCGCAGGGGGCTCCTGGAAACACCATATATTTT
CDR3aa: CSVESQGAPGNTIYF

v_gene: TRBV5-6
abundance: -
j_gene: TRBJ2-1
d_gene: TRBD1
CDR3nt: TGTGCCAGCAGCTCGATGGGGGACAGGGCCTACAATGAGCAGTTCTTC
CDR3aa: CASSSMGDRAYNEQFF

v_gene: TRBV7-8
abundance: -
j_gene: TRBJ2-2
d_gene: -
CDR3nt: TGTGCCAGCAGGGGGACATCCTTCAACACCGGGGAGCTGTTTTTT
CDR3aa: CASRGTSFNTGELFF

v_gene: TRBV6-5
abundance: -
j_gene: TRBJ2-5
d_gene: TRBD2
CDR3nt: TGTGCCAGCAGTTCTAGCGGGGGTACACAAGAGACCCAGTACTTC
CDR3aa: CASSSSGGTQETQYF

v_gene: TRBV2
abundance: -
j_gene: TRBJ1-1
d_gene: TRBD1
CDR3nt: TGTGCCAGCAGACTCGGGACAGGCGCCAACCAACCTTTT
CDR3aa: CASRLGTGANQPF

v_gene: TRBV5-6
abundance: -
j_gene: TRBJ1-1
d_gene: TRBD1
CDR3nt: TGTGCCAGCAGCTTCCGGACAGGGGGCACTGAAGCTTTCTTT
CDR3aa: CASSFRTGGTEAFF

v_gene: TRBV28
abundance: few
j_gene: TRBJ1-4
d_gene: TRBD1
CDR3nt: TGTGCCAGCAGTTCGAGGACAGGGGAGGAAAAACTGTTTTTT
CDR3aa: CASSSRTGEEKLFF

v_gene: TRBV7-9
abundance: -
j_gene: TRBJ2-5
d_gene: TRBD1
CDR3nt: TGTGCCAGCAGCATAGAAGACAGGGGGCGAGAGACCCAGTACTTC
CDR3aa: CASSIEDRGRETQYF

v_gene: TRBV2
abundance: few
j_gene: TRBJ1-3
d_gene: -
CDR3nt: TGTGCCAGCAGTGAAGTGGACGGGATGGGAAACACCATATATTTT
CDR3aa: CASSEVDGMGNTIYF

v_gene: TRBV5-1
abundance: -
j_gene: TRBJ1-2
d_gene: TRBD1
CDR3nt: TGCGCCAGCAGCCCAAGGACAGGGGTTCGCATCTATGGCTACACCTTC
CDR3aa: CASSPRTGVRIYGYTF

v_gene: TRBV10-3
abundance: -
j_gene: TRBJ2-1
d_gene: -
CDR3nt: TGTGCCATCAGTGAGTCTTCGGACTGGAGCAATGAGCAGTTCTTC
CDR3aa: CAISESSDWSNEQFF

v_gene: TRBV30
abundance: -
j_gene: TRBJ1-3
d_gene: -
CDR3nt: TGTGCCTGGACTGAACCAGGGGCCTCTGGAAACACCATATATTTT
CDR3aa: CAWTEPGASGNTIYF

v_gene: TRBV5-4
abundance: -
j_gene: TRBJ2-1
d_gene: TRBD2
CDR3nt: TGTGCCAGCAGCTCGGACGCGGGGGGAAGATACAATGAGCAGTTCTTC
CDR3aa: CASSSDAGGRYNEQFF

v_gene: TRBV5-4
abundance: -
j_gene: TRBJ2-1
d_gene: TRBD2
CDR3nt: TGTGCCAGCAGCTTGGACAGCGGGGGGTACAATGAGCAGTTCTTC
CDR3aa: CASSLDSGGYNEQFF

v_gene: TRBV6-6
abundance: -
j_gene: TRBJ1-1
d_gene: -
CDR3nt: TGTGCCAGCAGTTATTTAGAATCCTATGAAGCTTTCTTT
CDR3aa: CASSYLESYEAFF

v_gene: TRBV2
abundance: -
j_gene: TRBJ2-7
d_gene: -
CDR3nt: TGTGCCAGCAGTGAAGCGCTCGGGGTCAACTCCTACGAGCAGTACTTC
CDR3aa: CASSEALGVNSYEQYF

v_gene: TRBV9
abundance: -
j_gene: TRBJ2-3
d_gene: TRBD2
CDR3nt: TGTGCCAGCAGCGTACCCTCAGGGACTAGCCCGAGCACAGATACGCAGTATTTT
CDR3aa: CASSVPSGTSPSTDTQYF

v_gene: TRBV11-2
abundance: -
j_gene: TRBJ2-7
d_gene: -
CDR3nt: TGTGCCAGCAGCTTAGTTCGGGCGGGGGCGGTATACGAGCAGTACTTC
CDR3aa: CASSLVRAGAVYEQYF

v_gene: TRBV28
abundance: -
j_gene: TRBJ1-1
d_gene: -
CDR3nt: TGTGCCAGCAGTCGACGGGTCGGAGGAGCTTTCTTT
CDR3aa: CASSRRVGGAFF

v_gene: TRBV7-9
abundance: once
j_gene: TRBJ2-7
d_gene: -
CDR3nt: TGTGCCAGCAGCCCAGGACAGCCGCAGCAGTACTTC
CDR3aa: CASSPGQPQQYF

v_gene: TRBV13
abundance: once
j_gene: TRBJ1-2
d_gene: -
CDR3nt: TGTGCCAGCAGCTTAAGGGAGGGGATCCGTGGCTACACCTTC
CDR3aa: CASSLREGIRGYTF

v_gene: TRBV5-1
abundance: -
j_gene: TRBJ1-1
d_gene: -
CDR3nt: TGCGCCAGCACCCGAAACGGACAGATTAACACTGAAGCTTTCTTT
CDR3aa: CASTRNGQINTEAFF

v_gene: TRBV5-1
abundance: -
j_gene: TRBJ2-3
d_gene: -
CDR3nt: TGCGCCAGCAGCCCCCTCATTAGGGAGGACACAGATACGCAGTATTTT
CDR3aa: CASSPLIREDTDTQYF

v_gene: TRBV9
abundance: -
j_gene: TRBJ1-2
d_gene: TRBD1
CDR3nt: TGTGCCAGCAGCTTTAGGGGGCCAGATGGCTACACCTTC
CDR3aa: CASSFRGPDGYTF

v_gene: TRBV30
abundance: -
j_gene: TRBJ1-1
d_gene: -
CDR3nt: TGTGCCTGGAGTGTACTGGGCAGGAAGCCTTTCTTT
CDR3aa: CAWSVLGRKPFF

v_gene: TRBV28
abundance: -
j_gene: TRBJ1-4
d_gene: TRBD1
CDR3nt: TGTGCCAGCAGTCGGGACAGGGTTCAAGAAAAACTGTTTTTT
CDR3aa: CASSRDRVQEKLFF

v_gene: TRBV7-9
abundance: -
j_gene: TRBJ2-1
d_gene: TRBD2
CDR3nt: TGTGCCAGCAGCTTAGCGCCGACTAGCGGAGGGCAGTTCTTC
CDR3aa: CASSLAPTSGGQFF

v_gene: TRBV4-1
abundance: -
j_gene: TRBJ1-6
d_gene: -
CDR3nt: TGCGCCAGCAGCCAAGAAGAAAACAGAAGCTCCTATAATTCACCCCTCCACTTT
CDR3aa: CASSQEENRSSYNSPLHF

v_gene: TRBV28
abundance: -
j_gene: TRBJ1-1
d_gene: -
CDR3nt: TGTGCCAGCAGGACCCTCTTGGGGGGGGCGGACACTGAAGCTTTCTTT
CDR3aa: CASRTLLGGADTEAFF

v_gene: TRBV19
abundance: -
j_gene: TRBJ2-7
d_gene: -
CDR3nt: TGTGCCAGTAGTATAGGGACGCGGAGTCAGGGTGAGCAGTACTTC
CDR3aa: CASSIGTRSQGEQYF

v_gene: TRBV2
abundance: -
j_gene: TRBJ2-5
d_gene: -
CDR3nt: TGTGCCAGCAGTGGGACGGTACTAGTAGACCTCCAAGAGACCCAGTACTTC
CDR3aa: CASSGTVLVDLQETQYF

v_gene: TRBV30
abundance: once
j_gene: TRBJ1-1
d_gene: -
CDR3nt: TGTGCCTACACGGACATGAACACTGAAGCTTTCTTT
CDR3aa: CAYTDMNTEAFF

v_gene: TRBV2
abundance: few
j_gene: TRBJ1-2
d_gene: TRBD1
CDR3nt: TGTGCCAGCGGACAGGCCGACTATGGCTACACCTTC
CDR3aa: CASGQADYGYTF

v_gene: TRBV27
abundance: -
j_gene: TRBJ1-5
d_gene: -
CDR3nt: TGTGCCAGCAGTGTCAGGGGATACAATCAGCCCCAGCATTTT
CDR3aa: CASSVRGYNQPQHF

v_gene: TRBV6-6
abundance: -
j_gene: TRBJ1-4
d_gene: TRBD1
CDR3nt: TGTGCCAGCAGTTACTCGACAGGGGTTGAAAAACTGTTTTTT
CDR3aa: CASSYSTGVEKLFF

v_gene: TRBV19
abundance: -
j_gene: TRBJ2-5
d_gene: TRBD2
CDR3nt: TGTGCCAGTAGTTCTAAGGGGACTAGCCTCGAGACCCAGTACTTC
CDR3aa: CASSSKGTSLETQYF

v_gene: TRBV7-6
abundance: -
j_gene: TRBJ2-7
d_gene: TRBD1
CDR3nt: TGTGCCAGCTCCGGGACAGGAGGCTACGAGCAGTACTTC
CDR3aa: CASSGTGGYEQYF

v_gene: TRBV6-4
abundance: -
j_gene: TRBJ1-1
d_gene: TRBD1
CDR3nt: TGTGCCAGCAGTGCGACAGGGTCCACTGAAGCTTTCTTT
CDR3aa: CASSATGSTEAFF

v_gene: TRBV10-3
abundance: -
j_gene: TRBJ1-5
d_gene: TRBD1
CDR3nt: TGTGCCATCAGTCCCGGGACAGGTTTCTATAGCAATCAGCCCCAGCATTTT
CDR3aa: CAISPGTGFYSNQPQHF

v_gene: TRBV19
abundance: -
j_gene: TRBJ2-5
d_gene: -
CDR3nt: TGTGCCAGTGTTCCCCGGGCCACCGAGGGCTCAGAGACCCAGTACTTC
CDR3aa: CASVPRATEGSETQYF

v_gene: TRBV5-6
abundance: -
j_gene: TRBJ2-3
d_gene: TRBD2
CDR3nt: TGTGCCAGCAGCTGGGGGGACTATACAGATACGCAGTATTTT
CDR3aa: CASSWGDYTDTQYF

v_gene: TRBV7-2
abundance: -
j_gene: TRBJ2-7
d_gene: TRBD2
CDR3nt: TGTGCCAGCAGCTTTAGCGGGGGAGCCTACGAGCAGTACTTC
CDR3aa: CASSFSGGAYEQYF

v_gene: TRBV7-2
abundance: few
j_gene: TRBJ2-7
d_gene: -
CDR3nt: TGTGCCAGCAGCCCAGGACTAACCGAGCAGTACTTC
CDR3aa: CASSPGLTEQYF

v_gene: TRBV2
abundance: -
j_gene: TRBJ1-4
d_gene: -
CDR3nt: TGTGCCAGCGCACCAACACGGGGTGGGGATGAAAAACTGTTTTTT
CDR3aa: CASAPTRGGDEKLFF

v_gene: TRBV4-1
abundance: -
j_gene: TRBJ2-5
d_gene: TRBD2
CDR3nt: TGCGCCAGCAGCCAAGCGGAGCGGGGGGGCCAAGAGACCCAGTACTTC
CDR3aa: CASSQAERGGQETQYF

v_gene: TRBV28
abundance: once
j_gene: TRBJ2-5
d_gene: -
CDR3nt: TGTGCCAGCAGTCCCGTCAGGGCGGTGAACGAAGAGACCCAGTACTTC
CDR3aa: CASSPVRAVNEETQYF

v_gene: TRBV4-1
abundance: -
j_gene: TRBJ2-1
d_gene: TRBD2
CDR3nt: TGCGCCAGCAGCCAAGAGTGGCTAGCGGGGGGGTCTGAGCAGTTCTTC
CDR3aa: CASSQEWLAGGSEQFF

v_gene: TRBV29-1
abundance: -
j_gene: TRBJ1-4
d_gene: -
CDR3nt: TGCAGCGTTGAAGACCTGAGGAGCAGGGGAGCCACTAATGAAAAACTGTTTTTT
CDR3aa: CSVEDLRSRGATNEKLFF